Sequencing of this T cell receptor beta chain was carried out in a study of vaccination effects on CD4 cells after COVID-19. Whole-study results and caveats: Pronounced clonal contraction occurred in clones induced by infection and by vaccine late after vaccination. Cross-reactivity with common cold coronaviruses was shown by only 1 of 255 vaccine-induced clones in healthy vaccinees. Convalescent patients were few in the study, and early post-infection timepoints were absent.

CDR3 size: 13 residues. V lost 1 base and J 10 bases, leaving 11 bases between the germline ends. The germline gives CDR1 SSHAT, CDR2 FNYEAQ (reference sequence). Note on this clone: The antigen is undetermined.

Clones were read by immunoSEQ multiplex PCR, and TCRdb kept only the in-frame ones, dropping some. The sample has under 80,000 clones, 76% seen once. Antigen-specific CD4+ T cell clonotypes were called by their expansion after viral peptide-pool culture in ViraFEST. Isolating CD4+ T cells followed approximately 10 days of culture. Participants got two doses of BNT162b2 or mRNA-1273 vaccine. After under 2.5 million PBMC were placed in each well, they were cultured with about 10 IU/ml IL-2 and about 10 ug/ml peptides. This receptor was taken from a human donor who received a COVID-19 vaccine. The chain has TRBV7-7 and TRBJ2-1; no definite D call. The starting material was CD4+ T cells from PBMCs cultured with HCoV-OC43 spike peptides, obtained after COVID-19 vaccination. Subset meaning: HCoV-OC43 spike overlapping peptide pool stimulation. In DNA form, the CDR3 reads TGTGCCAGCAGCTTAGGGGGTTCAGGAGAGCAGTTCTTC. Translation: CASSLGGSGEQFF.